This entry describes one TCR beta chain. Its matching antigen is unknown. The data are from a study of beta chain features in type 1 diabetes. One heparinised draw, averaging approximately 120 mL, was taken per donor. Researchers reported sorting CD4+ naive, central memory, regulatory and stem cell-like memory cells via CD45RO/CCR7/CD25/CD127/CD95/CD27. Expressed TCRB transcripts were sequenced because the entire RNA isolate underwent reverse transcription. An average about 3.6 million reads came from naive, central memory and regulatory T cell samples. Using immunoSEQ multiplex PCR, the repertoire was profiled, and TCRdb retains in-frame clones only, with some absent. The sample gives hundreds of thousands of clones, under 15% of which show up once; approximately 0.022% is in the top ten. The germline gives CDR1 SGHNT, CDR2 YYREEE (reference sequence). The CDR3 is 14 residues long. V dropped 5 bases and J dropped 4; count of bases not matched to a gene: 6.

Study-level points and caveats: In every one of the four CD4+ subsets, TCRB CDR3s were moderately but significantly shorter in Type 1 diabetes patients. Reduced insertions and increased deletions marked VDJ junctions in type 1 diabetes patients.

This TCR derives from a man younger than 35 with type 1 diabetes. Sequencing was carried out using naive CD4+ T cells from blood. The V and J genes are TRBV5-4 and TRBJ2-5; 9 positions match TRBD1. The CDR3, as DNA: TGTGCCAGCAGGAGACAGGGGGAGGGAGAGACCCAGTACTTC. Protein: CASRRQGEGETQYF.